A selection of T cell receptor beta chains follows, all from one sample in a study of cytomegalovirus exposure and HLA in healthy donors. Repertoires were generated with immunoSEQ multiplex PCR, while TCRdb's copy carries only in-frame clones and drops some. The sample lists about 70,000 clones, 70% to 75% occurring once. The sequenced material came from PBMCs. The receptor source for this set is a human donor in good health. Both conserved end residues are part of each CDR3. D genes are given only for firm matches. Clone size, where shown, is once, few, many, or a class for clones that have expanded.

TRBV5-5	few	TRBJ2-7	NA	TGTGCCAGCAGCTCAAGAGGAATTCAGGGCGAGCAGTACTTC	CASSSRGIQGEQYF
TRBV5-6	few	TRBJ1-1	TRBD1	TGTGCCAGCAGCTACAGGGGAGAGACTGAAGCTTTCTTT	CASSYRGETEAFF
TRBV6-5	NA	TRBJ1-2	TRBD1	TGTGCCAGCTTAGGACAGGGGGCAGAAGGCTACACCTTC	CASLGQGAEGYTF
TRBV14	NA	TRBJ2-5	NA	TGTGCCAGCAGCCAAGGACATTTGGGCCCTGGTTTAGAGACCCAGTACTTC	CASSQGHLGPGLETQYF
TRBV4-1	NA	TRBJ1-1	NA	TGCGCCAGCAGCCAAGATGCCAGCGTGAACACTGAAGCTTTCTTT	CASSQDASVNTEAFF
TRBV27	NA	TRBJ2-3	TRBD2	TGTGCCAGCAGGCGGTCTAGCGGGAGCCCAGATACGCAGTATTTT	CASRRSSGSPDTQYF
TRBV11-2	NA	TRBJ2-7	TRBD1	TGTGCCAGCAGCAACCGGGACAGAGAGTACGAGCAGTACTTC	CASSNRDREYEQYF
TRBV27	NA	TRBJ2-7	NA	TGTGCCAGCAGTTTAAACTTTGCGGGGGAGCAGTACTTC	CASSLNFAGEQYF
TRBV7-9	medium-sized	TRBJ1-3	NA	TGTGCCAGCAGCTTAACGCAGGGGAACACCATATATTTT	CASSLTQGNTIYF
TRBV6-6	NA	TRBJ2-7	TRBD1	TGTGCCAGCAGCCCAGGACAGGGGGGATACGAGCAGTACTTC	CASSPGQGGYEQYF
TRBV5-6	few	TRBJ2-3	NA	TGTGCCAGCAGCTTGGGAGGTAGCACAGATACGCAGTATTTT	CASSLGGSTDTQYF
TRBV5-1	once	TRBJ2-3	TRBD2	TGCGCCAGCAGCTTGGAACTAGCGGGAAGGTGGGGCACAGATACGCAGTATTTT	CASSLELAGRWGTDTQYF
TRBV5-4	NA	TRBJ2-3	TRBD2	TGTGCCAGCAGCTTTAGAGTAGCGGGGACCACAGATACGCAGTATTTT	CASSFRVAGTTDTQYF
TRBV6-5	NA	TRBJ2-3	NA	TGTGCCAGCAGTTATTGGGCAGGGCGAGGAGATACGCAGTATTTT	CASSYWAGRGDTQYF
TRBV6-6	NA	TRBJ1-2	NA	TGTGCCAGCAGTGGCCCAGACAGCTACACCTTC	CASSGPDSYTF
TRBV6-5	once	TRBJ1-1	TRBD1	TGTGCCAGCAGCCAGACAGGGGGTGAAGCTTTCTTT	CASSQTGGEAFF
TRBV25-1	NA	TRBJ2-1	NA	TGTGCCAGCAGTGAACCTATCAGAGCGCAACGTTCCTACAATGAGCAGTTCTTC	CASSEPIRAQRSYNEQFF
TRBV7-3	once	TRBJ2-1	TRBD1	TGTGCCAGCAGCTTGGACAGGGGCAATGAGCAGTTCTTC	CASSLDRGNEQFF
TRBV27	NA	TRBJ1-3	TRBD1	TGTGCCAGCAGTCGGACAGGGGTAGGAAACACCATATATTTT	CASSRTGVGNTIYF
TRBV11-2	NA	TRBJ2-7	NA	TGTGCCAGCAGCCCGACAGGACGAGGGGCTGAGCAGTACTTC	CASSPTGRGAEQYF
TRBV7-2	NA	TRBJ1-5	NA	TGTGCCAGCAGCCTAGATTGGGCCCCTCGGAGCAATCAGCCCCAGCATTTT	CASSLDWAPRSNQPQHF
TRBV6-6	NA	TRBJ1-2	TRBD1	TGTGCCAGCAGTTCGCAGGGGGCCTACGATGGCTACACCTTC	CASSSQGAYDGYTF
TRBV30	few	TRBJ2-7	NA	TGTGCCTGGAGTGGCGCCTACGAGCAGTACTTC	CAWSGAYEQYF
TRBV11-1	once	TRBJ2-7	NA	TGTGCCAGCAGCTCACTACAGGGTACGTGGGAGCAGTACTTC	CASSSLQGTWEQYF
TRBV21-1	NA	TRBJ2-2	NA	TGTGCCAGCAGCAAATTGTCCGGACAGGGTTACACCGGGGAGCTGTTTTTT	CASSKLSGQGYTGELFF
TRBV4-1	NA	TRBJ2-7	TRBD2	TGCGCCAGCAGCCAGGCGGCGACTAGCGGGAGTCTCTACGAGCAGTACTTC	CASSQAATSGSLYEQYF
TRBV11-2	NA	TRBJ1-1	NA	TGTGCCAGCAGCTTAGATGGGCCGGCCTCGAACACTGAAGCTTTCTTT	CASSLDGPASNTEAFF
TRBV6-1	once	TRBJ1-5	NA	TGTGCCAGCAGTGACGGCGGGCAGCCCCAGCATTTT	CASSDGGQPQHF
TRBV29-1	NA	TRBJ2-3	TRBD2	TGCAGCGTTGCCCGAACTCTAGCGGGAGGAACAGATACGCAGTATTTT	CSVARTLAGGTDTQYF
TRBV5-6	few	TRBJ2-5	NA	TGTGCCAGCAGCTATAGAGAGACCCAGTACTTC	CASSYRETQYF
TRBV7-9	few	TRBJ1-2	TRBD1	TGTGCCAGCAGCTTAGACACAGGGGCCTATGGCTACACCTTC	CASSLDTGAYGYTF